These 21 T cell receptor beta chains were all obtained from the same sample, sequenced in a study of shared clonotypes between healthy human individuals. Repertoires were generated with immunoSEQ multiplex PCR, while TCRdb's copy carries only in-frame clones and drops some. The sample holds roughly 2.5 million clones; roughly 92% are singletons and the top ten take around 0.14%. Material: naive CD4+ T cells sorted from blood. As for subset: CD45RA+ positively selected. The receptor source for this set is a man aged 18 to 30 in good health.

The gene calls are TRBV6-4 and TRBJ2-7; 7 nucleotides match TRBD1. This CDR3 spans 13 amino acids. The germline CDR1 and CDR2 sequences are MRHNA and SNTAGT. The V segment lost 10 bases and the J segment 2 bases; nucleotides outside the gene matches: 8. The CDR3 DNA is TGTGCCACCGCAAGGACAGGTACCTACGAGCAGTACTTC. Translated: CATARTGTYEQYF.

Details on this clone: Other DNA sequences in the same sample also yield this CDR3. J is TRBJ2-5 and V is TRBV18; 7 bases map to TRBD1. Germline values: CDR1 KGHSH, CDR2 LQKENI. Unmatched junction bases numbered 5, after V lost 6 bases and J lost 4 bases. This CDR3 spans 13 amino acids. The chain's CDR3 is CASSPTGAETQYF. The CDR3 nucleotides are TGTGCCAGCTCGCCCACAGGGGCAGAGACCCAGTACTTC.

The rearrangement joins TRBV19 to TRBJ2-1; TRBD2 might be the D (6 bases). Germline-derived CDR1 and CDR2 are LNHDA and SQIVND (reference sequence). V was shortened by 7 bases and J by 7 bases, with 17 bases between the two germline ends. This CDR3 region has 14 residues. For the CDR3, the DNA is TGTGCCAGTACCTCCCTTGGGACTTCTAATGAGCAGTTCTTC. Translating it yields CASTSLGTSNEQFF.

This sequence joins TRBV15 and TRBJ2-1; 11 bases line up with TRBD2. The CDR3 has 18 amino acids. J was trimmed by 3 bases and V by 0 bases; bases with no gene match: 7. CDR1 is LNHNV, CDR2 YYDKDF, per germline (reference sequence). CDR3 sequence reads: CATSREQPGLADYNEQFF. Written as DNA, the CDR3 is TGTGCCACCAGCAGAGAGCAGCCGGGACTAGCGGACTACAATGAGCAGTTCTTC.

The chain recombines TRBV27 with TRBJ2-7; 11 positions agree with TRBD2. With V trimmed by 5 bases and J by 2 bases, 8 bases remained unmatched. Germline assignment: CDR1 MNHEY and CDR2 SMNVEV (reference sequence). CDR3 length: 16 amino acids. CDR3 coding DNA: TGTGCCAGCAGTGCCAAGACTAGCGGGATCACCTACGAGCAGTACTTC. Translating gives CASSAKTSGITYEQYF.

This clone was observed a single time. The V and J genes are TRBV19 and TRBJ2-2; the D gene is possibly TRBD2 (6 bases). V gave up 3 bases and J gave up 6 bases, with 14 bases separating them. The CDR3 totals 15 residues. Germline V gene data show CDR1 as LNHDA and CDR2 as SQIVND (reference sequence). Here the CDR3 reads CASSIGGLSPGELFF. CDR3 nucleotide sequence: TGTGCCAGTAGTATTGGGGGGTTATCACCCGGGGAGCTGTTTTTT.

The CDR3 nucleotides are TGTGCCAGCAGTAGACGACAGGGTCTAGCCAAAAACATTCAGTACTTC. Translation gives CASSRRQGLAKNIQYF. This rearrangement joins TRBV6-6 to TRBJ2-4, with 7 nucleotides matching TRBD1. V lost 5 bases and J lost 0; bases outside the gene matches: 7. The CDR3 runs 16 residues. Germline V gene sequence: CDR1 MNHNY, CDR2 SVGAGI (reference sequence).

V usage is TRBV10-3 and J usage is TRBJ2-3; 7 positions match TRBD2. Germline V CDR1 and CDR2: ENHRY, SYGVKD. The CDR3 consists of 18 residues. J lost 1 base, V lost 0 bases, and 10 bases had no gene match. In DNA form, the CDR3 reads TGTGCCATCAGTGAGTCGAACTGGCGGGGGACTCGCACAGATACGCAGTATTTT. This sequence encodes CAISESNWRGTRTDTQYF.

The gene calls are TRBV5-4 and TRBJ1-1, with D maybe TRBD1 (5 bases). Germline V gene lookup returns CDR1 SGHNT and CDR2 YYREEE (reference sequence). The CDR3 loop spans 17 amino acids. Trimming pared 4 bases from V and 1 base from J, leaving 20 bases between. CDR3 sequence reads: CASSGPGTTWGNTEAFF. In DNA, the CDR3 is TGTGCCAGCAGCGGACCCGGGACCACCTGGGGGAACACTGAAGCTTTCTTT.

The chain uses TRBV18 and TRBJ1-6; maybe TRBD1 (6 bases). Trimming cost V 7 bases and J 9 bases, with 13 bases left between them. CDR1 KGHSH and CDR2 LQKENI come from the germline V gene. CDR3 length: 13 amino acids. CDR3 DNA sequence: TGTGCCAGCTGGGGGCAGGACCCTTCACCCCTCCACTTT. Its translation is CASWGQDPSPLHF. The complete variable domain, with remaining parts taken from reference TRBV18 and TRBJ1-6, reads NAGVMQNPRHLVRRRGQEARLRCSPMKGHSHVYWYRQLPEEGLKFMVYLQKENIIDESGMPKERFSAEFPKEGPSILRIQQVVRGDSAAYFCASWGQDPSPLHFGNGTRLTVT.

The chain couples TRBV7-6 to TRBJ2-5, with D hard to call. Germline V gene sequence: CDR1 SGHVS, CDR2 FNYEAQ. The CDR3 is 14 amino acids. The V gene lost 5 bases and the J gene lost 2 bases, with 12 bases spanning the gap. This CDR3 is CASSVQQLQETQYF. The CDR3 DNA sequence: TGTGCCAGCAGCGTACAACAGTTACAAGAGACCCAGTACTTC.

The chain links TRBV5-1 to TRBJ1-1; tentatively, D is TRBD1 (5 bases). Germline values: CDR1 SGHRS, CDR2 YFSETQ. Trimming took 3 bases from V and 4 from J, leaving 13 bases between them. The CDR3 extends over 14 amino acids. The CDR3 region is CASSSGGVATEAFF. CDR3 nucleotide sequence: TGCGCCAGCAGCTCGGGGGGAGTGGCCACTGAAGCTTTCTTT.

V is TRBV7-8 and J is TRBJ1-6; TRBD1 might be the D (5 bases). The CDR3 runs 16 residues. Trimming stripped 7 bases from V and 6 bases from J, with 19 bases between. Germline loops: CDR1 SGHVS, CDR2 FQNEAQ. CDR3 nucleotides: TGTGCCAGCACCATAGGGGCGACAGCAGTTAATTCACCCCTCCACTTT. This encodes CASTIGATAVNSPLHF.

The V and J genes are TRBV28 and TRBJ1-2; tentative D call: TRBD1 (5 bases). V dropped 6 bases and J dropped 4 bases, with 15 bases sitting between them. Germline V gene sequence: CDR1 MDHEN, CDR2 SYDVKM. This CDR3 spans 14 amino acids. As DNA, the CDR3 is TGTGCCAGCAGCAGTGTTACGACAGTCTATGGCTACACCTTC. Protein sequence: CASSSVTTVYGYTF.

For this clone: Other DNA variants within this sample encode the same CDR3. This chain connects TRBV28 to TRBJ2-7; D uncertain. V lost 3 bases to trimming and J lost 2 bases, with 2 bases between them. Germline CDR1 and CDR2: MDHEN and SYDVKM. The CDR3 has 11 residues. CDR3 region: CASSLAYEQYF. The CDR3 DNA sequence: TGTGCCAGCAGTTTGGCCTACGAGCAGTACTTC. Full variable domain (rest looked up from reference TRBV28 and TRBJ2-7): DVKVTQSSRYLVKRTGEKVFLECVQDMDHENMFWYRQDPGLGLRLIYFSYDVKMKEKGDIPEGYSVSREKKERFSLILESASTNQTSMYLCASSLAYEQYFGPGTRLTVT.

The V and J genes are TRBV5-1 and TRBJ2-1, with 8 nucleotides matching TRBD2. CDR1 and CDR2 (germline): SGHRS, YFSETQ. Unmatched junction bases numbered 11, after V lost 4 bases and J lost 5 bases. The CDR3 totals 16 residues. The CDR3 bases are TGCGCCAGCAGCCCTTCCGGGAGGGCCACGGACAATGAGCAGTTCTTC. It encodes CASSPSGRATDNEQFF. The full variable domain, completed using reference TRBV5-1 and TRBJ2-1, is KAGVTQTPRYLIKTRGQQVTLSCSPISGHRSVSWYQQTPGQGLQFLFEYFSETQRNKGNFPGRFSGRQFSNSRSEMNVSTLELGDSALYLCASSPSGRATDNEQFFGPGTRLTVL.

The genes are TRBV5-4 and TRBJ1-6; D unclear. Trimming pared 3 bases from V and 8 bases from J, leaving 9 bases between. CDR1 and CDR2 (germline): SGHNT, YYREEE (reference sequence). The CDR3 loop spans 13 amino acids. The CDR3 protein is CASSSPGDSPLHF. The CDR3, as DNA: TGTGCCAGCAGCTCGCCAGGAGATTCACCCCTCCACTTT.

V usage is TRBV15 and J usage is TRBJ1-3; TRBD1 aligns across 9 bases. Germline V lookup: CDR1 LNHNV, CDR2 YYDKDF (reference sequence). V lost 3 bases and J lost 6; bases outside the gene matches: 6. The CDR3 runs 15 residues. The CDR3 loop is CATSSRDRDENTIYF. The CDR3 DNA follows: TGTGCCACCAGCAGCCGGGACAGGGATGAAAACACCATATATTTT.

The chain recombines TRBV5-1 with TRBJ1-2; D is ambiguous. Germline V gives CDR1 SGHRS, CDR2 YFSETQ. V was clipped by 5 bases and J by 0 bases, with 8 bases between them. The CDR3 sequence is 13 residues long. CDR3: CASSSGTNYGYTF. For the CDR3, the DNA is TGCGCCAGCAGTTCCGGGACTAACTATGGCTACACCTTC.

Concerning this clone itself: In the same sample, other DNA sequences code for this CDR3. The chain employs TRBV5-1 and TRBJ1-6; no reliable D call. The CDR3 consists of 14 residues. Trimming stripped 0 bases from V and 7 bases from J, with 8 bases between. Per germline, CDR1 SGHRS and CDR2 YFSETQ. CDR3 sequence: CASSLGGSNSPLHF. The CDR3 DNA follows: TGCGCCAGCAGCTTGGGAGGGTCCAATTCACCCCTCCACTTT.

Note on this clone: The sample contains more than one DNA sequence encoding this CDR3. This rearrangement joins TRBV29-1 to TRBJ1-2; TRBD1 matches at 9 bases. The CDR3 extends over 12 amino acids. V dropped 6 bases and J dropped 3; count of bases not matched to a gene: 2. Germline V lookup: CDR1 SQVTM, CDR2 ANQGSEA. CDR3 in DNA: TGCAGCGTCCGACAGGGGGACTATGGCTACACCTTC. The encoded protein is CSVRQGDYGYTF.